These T cell receptor beta chains were read from a single sample in a study of blood T cells in healthy people across ages. TCRdb fed the 5' RACE reads into MiXCR, producing one record per CDR3 protein. The sample holds about 600,000 distinct CDR3 sequences, around half seen once. The specimen was blood. The receptor set was obtained from an older man in good health. The conserved cysteine and the conserved F or W are not part of the CDR3 here. Fields, in order: J gene, V gene, CDR3 protein.

TRBJ2-7,TRBV7-2,ASSLYINYEQY
TRBJ2-1,TRBV20-1,SARPGGFNEQF
TRBJ2-3,TRBV18,ASSPSRSDTQY
TRBJ2-3,TRBV7-9,ASSLFSSGGDTQY
TRBJ2-7,TRBV12-3/TRBV12-4,ASSFTAGWPLDEQY
TRBJ1-2,TRBV29-1,SAYDGGRSHGYT
TRBJ2-3,TRBV29-1,SFLGGADLSTDTQY
TRBJ2-7,TRBV3-1,ASSQAQGKKY
TRBJ2-3,TRBV29-1,SVEGGLAGEDTQY
TRBJ1-1,TRBV7-9,ASSSTTGGWTF
TRBJ2-4,TRBV7-3,ASSLGLAGGLAKNIQY
TRBJ2-1,TRBV20-1,SASTRTGGNEQF
TRBJ1-5,TRBV20-1,SAKDRGQGQH
TRBJ1-2,TRBV28,ASTSDRVRGYT
TRBJ2-1,TRBV20-1,SAPWTSHEQF
TRBJ2-3,TRBV5-5,ASSFPTGTHADTQY
TRBJ2-5,TRBV29-1,SATIGGHRLETQY
TRBJ2-2,TRBV6-5,ASSYSRPGTGELF
TRBJ2-3,TRBV20-1,SASSTSGKTDTQY
-,TRBV4-3,ASSQDIGTSSSREQY
TRBJ2-7,TRBV7-2,ASRIKGLAGFSGEQY
TRBJ2-7,TRBV20-1,SASGGAGGTYEQY
TRBJ2-5,TRBV25-1,ASKGQGIETQY
TRBJ2-5,TRBV6-5,ASSYSRDSAVLETQY
TRBJ1-2,TRBV25-1,ASSDFVGDGYT
TRBJ2-5,TRBV2,ASSVEYQETQY
TRBJ2-7,TRBV7-2,ASTLTGRHEQY
TRBJ2-1,TRBV7-9,ASSRSGMADEQF
TRBJ2-3,TRBV5-5,ASSNGGLFDTQY
TRBJ2-3,TRBV7-2,ASSPRLAPDTQY
TRBJ2-3,TRBV20-1,SASRLAGFADTQY
TRBJ2-7,TRBV6-5,ASRGARTGTSYEQY
TRBJ2-7,TRBV7-2,ANSKGTSGEYEQY
-,TRBV20-1,SARDWDSSYNEQY
TRBJ2-5,TRBV4-2,ASSLLGSSDQETQY
TRBJ1-1,TRBV29-1,SVTRFGGSGTEAF
TRBJ2-7,TRBV2,ATTEGAYGSEQY
TRBJ2-3,TRBV20-1,SARRSGVSTDTQY
TRBJ2-7,TRBV11-1,ASSLGAEVNEQY
TRBJ2-4,TRBV7-2,ASSGGPPDIQY